Here is one T cell receptor beta chain with its context. What it recognizes is unknown. The data are from a study of shared clonotypes between healthy human individuals. At deep level, the assay was performed. The method was immunoSEQ multiplex PCR; TCRdb's version includes in-frame clones alone and lacks a portion of them. The data contain around 2,100,000 clones, approximately 95% of them singletons. The naive CD8 fraction comprised CD45RO-negative cells positively selected for CCR7 and excluded terminally differentiated effector memory CD45RA+ cells. Donors were healthy HIV-negative adults without recently reported acute infections or vaccinations. Each sample came from a Caucasian adult donor living in Nashville, Tennessee. Germline values: CDR1 WNHNN, CDR2 SYGVQD (reference sequence). This CDR3 spans 13 amino acids. V gave up 3 bases and J gave up 6 bases; unmatched junction bases: 3. Study-wide points: The naive CD4 repertoires of several donors were compared, and roughly 5.1% of clonotypes were shared.

The chain has TRBV10-1 and TRBJ2-7; TRBD1 matches at 9 bases. The specimen was naive CD8+ T cells sorted from blood. The TCR was taken from a man aged 18 to 30 in good health. The CDR3, as DNA: TGCGCCAGCAGTGATGGGACAGGGATCGAGCAGTACTTC. This sequence encodes CASSDGTGIEQYF.